This T cell receptor (beta chain) was identified in a study of type 1 and type 2 diabetes patients listed by TCRdb under 2016. Background for the entire study: The cohort comprised eight to ten type 1 diabetes patients, four type 2 diabetes patients and roughly 6 nondiabetic controls recruited in China. Across the study, CD4+ and CD8+ T cells were positively selected from PBMCs by means of CD4 or CD8 MicroBeads on MACS columns. A total of under 25,000,000 paired-end reads were generated across the whole study. In the study, high-throughput sequencing was used to profile TCRbeta repertoires so that type 1 diabetes, type 2 diabetes and nondiabetic individuals could be compared. Type 2 diabetes patients were included as a disease comparison group for the type 1 diabetes patients. V gene usage was similar between 20-cycle and 25-cycle amplification, suggesting similar primer efficiencies and random PCR bias. The TCRbeta libraries underwent paired-end sequencing on Illumina HiSeq 2000 or MiSeq instruments. Beyond this particular receptor, the publication reports: Since just a limited number of T2D and control samples were sequenced, some T1D-only HECs might also appear in more T2D or control samples. Few highly-expanded CD4+ clones, median one, were found in type 2 diabetes patients, accounting for a median around 4% of reads. In both CD4+ and CD8+ T cells, type 2 diabetes repertoires were highly diverse, with diversity significantly greater than that of type 1 diabetes repertoires. V and J gene usage patterns of type 2 diabetes and control samples were highly correlated, averaging roughly 0.97 between samples. Study groups were not matched for age and gender, which possibly biased interpretation.

Per the germline V gene, MNHEY is the CDR1 and SVGAGI is the CDR2. The CDR3 numbers 15 residues from cysteine through phenylalanine. The retained sequence is limited to the CDR3, 45 bases, with the frame set at the first base. Trimming takes 5 bases off V and 5 bases off J; junction bases not matched to a gene: 10. To note about this clonotype: Its target antigen remains unknown. Within one base of it there is no much larger clone, and no base qualities were kept.

Every diabetic patient fulfilled standard classification criteria for type 1 or type 2 diabetes, and glucose and C-peptide were evaluated using WHO-recommended methods. Exclusion applied to any donor with other autoimmune diseases or infections within the previous four weeks. Approximately 9.8 milliliters of peripheral blood were drawn from each participant. PBMCs were isolated with LymphoPrep density separation. Data came from an Illumina MiSeq. TCRbeta CDR3 amplification used genomic DNA from the sorted T cell subsets as template. The TCRbeta CDR3 region was amplified by multiplex PCR with 30 forward and 13 reverse primers. PCR products were purified with AMPure XP beads, after which indices and adaptors were added in a second approximately 26-cycle PCR. Libraries were gel-purified using the QIAquick Gel Extraction Kit before sequencing. The original pipeline was this. Paired-end reads were merged using FLASH and were aligned with IgBLAST to IMGT V, D and J germline references. Reads with below 70% alignment identity to germline references were discarded, and 9 million to 14 million reads were retained study-wide. CDR3 boundaries, reading frame and productivity were assigned following IMGT definitions. A highly-expanded clone was defined as any clone making up 1% or more of reads, and normalized Shannon entropy served as the measure of diversity. Unpaired two-tailed t-tests were used to test for differences in Shannon entropy between groups. The public reads were reanalyzed by TCRdb: fastp trimming at Q25, MiXCR alignment, in-frame beta chains only. Records with the same CDR3 protein are collapsed into one entry carrying the most frequent genes and DNA. Clone size and V and J calls follow TCRdb, not the original study. The sample table holds 250,000 or so distinct CDR3 sequences, of which around 47% were seen once. The ten biggest clones cover approximately 15% of the sample.

Recombination connected TRBV6-5 to TRBJ2-5; TRBD1 matches 8 bases in the middle. Sequencing used peripheral blood mononuclear cells (PBMCs). The clonotype originates from a man younger than 35 with type 2 diabetes. The CDR3 protein is CASSNDRGRLETQYF. The DNA sequence reads TGTGCCAGCAGTAATGACAGGGGCCGTTTGGAGACCCAGTACTTC.